These 13 T cell receptor beta chains came from one sample sequenced in a study of T cell clones after liver transplantation. Sequenced by immunoSEQ multiplex PCR; TCRdb stores in-frame clones only, minus some. The sample has 65,000 to 70,000 clones, over 90% seen once; the top ten hold 0.95% to 1%. The sample was CD4+ T cells from blood, taken approximately 26 months after liver transplant. These receptors all stem from a human patient who received a liver transplant. Some T cells may be provided by the graft donor.

The V gene is TRBV6-6, the J gene TRBJ2-5, with D perhaps TRBD1 or TRBD2 (5 bases each). This CDR3 is built from 15 residues. CDR1 and CDR2 from the germline V gene are MNHNY and SVGAGI (reference sequence). V lost 7 bases and J 4 bases, leaving 19 bases between the germline ends. The CDR3 reads CASTDGTRVRETQYF. The CDR3 coding sequence is TGTGCCAGCACCGACGGGACCAGGGTCCGAGAGACCCAGTACTTC.

V gene TRBV28 combines with J gene TRBJ2-6, with a weak D call TRBD1 (5 bases). The CDR3 totals 13 residues. The germline V gene has CDR1 MDHEN and CDR2 SYDVKM. Trimming cost V 6 bases and J 4 bases, with 7 bases left between them. The CDR3 nucleotides read TGTGCCAGCAGGGGGCAAGGGGCCAACGTCCTGACTTTC. It specifies CASRGQGANVLTF.

The chain uses TRBV10-3 and TRBJ2-3; D is perhaps TRBD1 or TRBD2 (6 bases each). The CDR3 is made up of 15 amino acids. Trimming cost V 4 bases and J 2 bases, with 13 bases left between them. Germline lookup yields CDR1 ENHRY and CDR2 SYGVKD. CDR3 bases: TGTGCCATCAGTGTCGGGGGCACTTCCACAGATACGCAGTATTTT. Its protein is CAISVGGTSTDTQYF.

The chain links TRBV11-2 to TRBJ2-2, with D hard to call. The germline V gene encodes CDR1 SGHAT and CDR2 FQNNGV. Trimming pared 3 bases from V and 0 bases from J, leaving 17 bases between. This CDR3 has 18 amino acids. This chain's CDR3 is CASSFSPRDRANTGELFF. The CDR3 bases are TGTGCCAGCAGCTTCTCTCCAAGAGATCGCGCGAACACCGGGGAGCTGTTTTTT.

V and J are TRBV11-1 and TRBJ2-1; D may be TRBD1 (6 bases). Trimming stripped 5 bases from V and 3 bases from J, with 8 bases between. Looked up from germline, CDR1 is SGHAT and CDR2 is FQDESV (reference sequence). The CDR3 runs 13 residues. The DNA of the CDR3 is TGTGCCAGCAGCCCGGACAGCTACAATGAGCAGTTCTTC. It codes for CASSPDSYNEQFF.

The genes are TRBV27 and TRBJ2-1; the match to TRBD2 covers 12 bases. J lost 8 bases, V lost 6 bases, and 20 bases had no gene match. The germline V gene has CDR1 MNHEY and CDR2 SMNVEV (reference sequence). The CDR3 spans 19 residues. The CDR3 is CASSPAGLAGGPTQDEQFF. The CDR3 DNA follows: TGTGCCAGCAGCCCGGCGGGCCTAGCGGGAGGGCCTACTCAGGATGAGCAGTTCTTC.

The chain joins TRBV7-8 to TRBJ2-1; 8 bases line up with TRBD2. CDR3 length: 15 residues. The ends lost 7 bases at V and 0 bases at J; junction bases unmatched: 5. Looked up from germline, CDR1 is SGHVS and CDR2 is FQNEAQ. The CDR3 coding sequence is TGTGCCAGCATACCCCTAGCGGGCTCCTACAATGAGCAGTTCTTC. It specifies CASIPLAGSYNEQFF. The full variable domain, completed using reference TRBV7-8 and TRBJ2-1, is GAGVSQSPRYKVAKRGQDVALRCDPISGHVSLFWYQQALGQGPEFLTYFQNEAQLDKSGLPSDRFFAERPEGSVSTLKIQRTQQEDSAVYLCASIPLAGSYNEQFFGPGTRLTVL.

V is TRBV12-2 and J is TRBJ2-7; the table's D call, TRBD1, has no DNA check behind it. TRBV12-2 constitutes a pseudogene. The CDR3 runs 16 residues. The CDR3 spells CASRFISNSRPYEQYF. As DNA, the CDR3 is TGTGCAAGTCGCTTCATAAGTAACAGCCGCCCCTACGAGCAGTACTTC.

V and J are TRBV9 and TRBJ1-3; no reliable D call. This CDR3 comprises 17 residues. The germline V and J ends were trimmed by 0 bases and 0 bases, with 13 bases remaining between them. Germline loops: CDR1 SGDLS, CDR2 YYNGEE. The CDR3 DNA sequence: TGTGCCAGCAGCGTAGGGACGGTCACCAGCTCTGGAAACACCATATATTTT. Translating gives CASSVGTVTSSGNTIYF.

This clone came up a few times. The chain couples TRBV6-1 to TRBJ1-5, with 7 positions matching TRBD1. The CDR3 consists of 13 residues. The ends lost 4 bases at V and 5 bases at J; junction bases unmatched: 2. The germline CDR1 and CDR2 sequences are MNHNS and SASEGT. The CDR3: CASSVRGHQPQHF. For the CDR3, the DNA is TGTGCCAGCAGTGTTAGGGGGCATCAGCCCCAGCATTTT.

The chain is built from TRBV6-9 and TRBJ2-5, with D possibly TRBD1 on 6 matching bases. Germline V gives CDR1 MNHGY, CDR2 SVAAGI. The CDR3 is 16 residues long. V lost 3 bases and J lost 1, with 15 bases in between. CDR3 nucleotide sequence: TGTGCCAGCAGTTACCCGGGGACAAATTGCCAAGAGACCCAGTACTTC. This translates into CASSYPGTNCQETQYF.

The chain joins TRBV6-1 to TRBJ2-5; 9 nucleotides agree with TRBD1. Germline lookup yields CDR1 MNHNS and CDR2 SASEGT. The length of the CDR3 is 13 residues. With 10 bases clipped from V and 6 bases from J, the junction kept 9 bases outside the gene matches. CDR3 amino acids: CANRDREKQTQYF. In DNA, the CDR3 is TGTGCCAACCGGGACAGGGAAAAGCAGACCCAGTACTTC.

The chain couples TRBV11-3 to TRBJ2-7; D is undetermined. Deletions cut 1 base from V and 4 bases from J, with 14 bases between. Germline assignment: CDR1 SGHNT and CDR2 YENEEA. CDR3 size: 15 residues. In nucleotides, the CDR3 is TGTGCCAGCAGCTTAGGAGGAAGCTATCGTTACGAGCAGTACTTC. This sequence encodes CASSLGGSYRYEQYF.